What follows are 21 T cell receptor beta chains derived from one specimen sequenced in a study of post-analysis software for immune sequencing data. Study-level findings and limits: Comparison of patients with controls showed five TRBV segments more frequent in patients, TRBV5-6, TRBV5-1 and TRBV20-1 among them.

Sequencing libraries made from TCR beta cDNA carried unique molecular identifiers. TCRdb fed the PCR reads into MiXCR, producing one record per CDR3 protein. The sample has 500,000 to 600,000 distinct CDR3 sequences, about 40% seen once. Their antigens are not known. The sequenced sample was blood. The receptors were sampled from a girl under 18 with multiple sclerosis.

This chain connects TRBV12-3 or TRBV12-4 to TRBJ1-5; D possibly corresponds to TRBD1 (5 bases). The CDR3 has 13 residues. With 6 bases removed from V and 7 bases from J, the gap between germline ends came to 13 bases. In DNA form, the CDR3 reads TGTGCCAGCAGCCCCACAGGAGGACAGCCCCAGCATTTT. Encoded protein: CASSPTGGQPQHF.

The chain combines TRBV2 with TRBJ1-2, with D unresolved. Germline CDR1 SNHLY, CDR2 FYNNEI. V dropped 6 bases and J dropped 8 bases, with 16 bases sitting between them. This CDR3 is built from 13 residues. The CDR3 sequence: CASSLSGKGGYTF. In DNA, the CDR3 is TGTGCCAGCAGCCTATCCGGGAAAGGAGGCTACACCTTC.

CDR3 amino acids: CASSLETSGLGGELFF. The CDR3 region has the DNA TGTGCCAGCAGCTTAGAGACTAGTGGATTGGGCGGGGAGCTGTTTTTT. The rearrangement links TRBV7-6 to TRBJ2-2; maybe TRBD2 (6 bases). Germline V gives CDR1 SGHVS, CDR2 FNYEAQ. This CDR3 is 16 amino acids long. With 1 base removed from V and 7 bases from J, the gap between germline ends came to 16 bases.

The V and J genes are TRBV10-3 and TRBJ2-3; weak D call: TRBD2 (5 bases). This CDR3 is 14 amino acids long. V lost 2 bases to trimming and J lost 1 base, with 7 bases between them. CDR1 and CDR2 (germline): ENHRY, SYGVKD. CDR3 loop: CAISEEGGTDTQYF. The CDR3 DNA reads TGTGCCATCAGTGAGGAGGGCGGCACAGATACGCAGTATTTT.

This sequence joins TRBV4-1 and TRBJ2-6; D remains ambiguous. V was trimmed by 3 bases and J by 1 base, leaving 7 bases between them. Germline CDR1 is MGHRA and CDR2 is YSYEKL. The CDR3 loop spans 15 amino acids. The DNA for the CDR3 is TGCGCCAGCAGCCAGACAACGTCTGGGGCCAACGTCCTGACTTTC. Amino acids: CASSQTTSGANVLTF.

V usage is TRBV6-2 or TRBV6-3 and J usage is TRBJ2-7; 8 nucleotides align to TRBD2. Losses at the gene ends were 2 bases for V and 2 bases for J; bases not matched to a gene: 11. In germline, CDR1 is MNHEY, CDR2 SVGEGT. The length of the CDR3 is 17 residues. The CDR3, as DNA: TGTGCCAGCAGTTACACCCGTCGAGCGGGAGACGCCTACGAGCAGTACTTC. It codes for CASSYTRRAGDAYEQYF.

This clonotype was picked up a small number of times. The gene calls are TRBV29-1 and TRBJ2-7; TRBD1 is a possible D gene (5 bases). This CDR3 is 14 amino acids long. Germline CDR1 reads SQVTM; CDR2 reads ANQGSEA. The germline V and J ends were trimmed by 4 bases and 7 bases, with 20 bases remaining between them. In DNA, the CDR3 is TGCAGCGTTGTCCCGTTCGGCAGGGAAGGGGAGCAGTACTTC. As protein: CSVVPFGREGEQYF.

A note on this clonotype: One end of the junction does not line up with germline, which may come from a read error. This chain uses TRBV12-3 or TRBV12-4 with TRBJ2-3, with TRBD2 identical over 15 bases. The CDR3 runs 18 residues. The CDR3 nucleotides are TGCGCCAGCAGTTTCTGGACTAGCGGGGGGGGCAGCACAGATACGCAGTATTTT. Its protein product is CASSFWTSGGGSTDTQYF.

Regarding this clonotype: The junction and the germline gene differ at one end; a read error may be behind it. V is TRBV5-1 and J is TRBJ2-4; no reliable D call. The DNA end favors TRBJ2-7, so the J call may be wrong. The CDR3 contains 12 residues. CDR1 and CDR2 (germline): SGHRS, YFSETQ. The CDR3 coding sequence is TGCGCCTGCAGCTTGGTTCCTCTCGAGCAGTACTTC. It is translated as CACSLVPLEQYF.

The chain employs TRBV5-1 and TRBJ2-2, with D perhaps TRBD1 (5 bases). The CDR3 loop spans 15 amino acids. The ends were cut back, 2 bases at V and 2 bases at J, with 10 bases in the middle. The germline V gene has CDR1 SGHRS and CDR2 YFSETQ. CDR3 amino acids: CASSFGQGNTGELFF. DNA for the CDR3: TGCGCCAGCAGCTTCGGGCAGGGCAACACCGGGGAGCTGTTTTTT.

The gene calls are TRBV5-1 and TRBJ2-5; no clear D gene. V dropped 4 bases and J dropped 1 base, with 20 bases sitting between them. This CDR3 region has 17 residues. In germline, CDR1 is SGHRS, CDR2 YFSETQ. This CDR3 is CASSDHLHRAVQETQYF. CDR3 nucleotide sequence: TGCGCCAGCAGCGACCATCTCCATAGGGCAGTCCAAGAGACCCAGTACTTC. The full variable domain, in which reference TRBV5-1 and TRBJ2-5 provide the parts outside the CDR3, is KAGVTQTPRYLIKTRGQQVTLSCSPISGHRSVSWYQQTPGQGLQFLFEYFSETQRNKGNFPGRFSGRQFSNSRSEMNVSTLELGDSALYLCASSDHLHRAVQETQYFGPGTRLLVL.

For the CDR3, the DNA is TGTGCCAGCAGAAAAAGGGGGGGGCACCCCTACGAGCAGTACTTC. This gives the protein CASRKRGGHPYEQYF. The chain has TRBV12-3 or TRBV12-4 and TRBJ2-4; D is possibly TRBD2 (7 bases). The assigned J gene may be wrong: the sequence end matches TRBJ2-7 better. CDR3 length: 15 residues.

The chain uses TRBV10-3 and TRBJ2-7; no clear D gene. The J call is doubtful: the DNA matches TRBJ2-5 better. The CDR3 runs 11 residues. Germline lookup yields CDR1 ENHRY and CDR2 SYGVKD. As DNA, the CDR3 is TGTGCCATCAGGTTGGGAGAGACCCAGTACTTC. The encoded protein is CAIRLGETQYF.

CDR3 sequence (DNA): TGCGCCAGCAGACAGGGCGGCGGAGGTTACCACTCCTACGAGCAGTACTTC. This translates into CASRQGGGGYHSYEQYF. The chain links TRBV5-1 to TRBJ2-7; D might be TRBD1 (6 bases). Per the germline V gene, CDR1 is SGHRS and CDR2 is YFSETQ. The CDR3 is 17 residues long. Trimming took 5 bases from V and 0 from J, leaving 21 bases between them.

This chain joins TRBV9 and TRBJ2-7; 10 bases fit TRBD2. From germline, CDR1 is SGDLS and CDR2 YYNGEE. The CDR3 loop spans 14 amino acids. J was trimmed by 5 bases and V by 2 bases; bases with no gene match: 4. CDR3: CASSVSGGTDEQYF. CDR3 sequence (DNA): TGTGCCAGCAGCGTTAGCGGGGGGACCGACGAGCAGTACTTC.

V is TRBV7-2 and J is TRBJ2-5; 7 positions agree with TRBD1. V gave up 5 bases and J gave up 4 bases; unmatched junction bases: 4. The CDR3 totals 13 residues. CDR1 SGHTA and CDR2 FQGNSA come from the germline V gene. The CDR3 DNA follows: TGTGCCAGCAGCGCGACAGGGACAGAGACCCAGTACTTC. Translated, it gives CASSATGTETQYF.

The chain combines TRBV7-9 with TRBJ2-6, with a possible D match to TRBD1 (5 bases). Trimming cost V 3 bases and J 0 bases, with 18 bases left between them. From germline, CDR1 is SEHNR and CDR2 FQNEAQ (reference sequence). The CDR3 is 19 amino acids. The CDR3 DNA reads TGTGCCAGCAGCTTCTCCCGTTTGGGGCGGCCCTCTGGGGCCAACGTCCTGACTTTC. This sequence encodes CASSFSRLGRPSGANVLTF.

This clonotype has just a few counts. The CDR3 protein is CASSFSLLGQYF. The CDR3 DNA reads TGTGCCAGCAGTTTTTCTCTTCTTGGGCAGTACTTC. The rearrangement uses TRBV12-3 or TRBV12-4 and TRBJ2-7; D remains unclear. The CDR3 sequence is 12 residues long. V lost 3 bases, J lost 9 bases, and 12 bases lay in between.

The genes are TRBV7-9 and TRBJ2-4, with D possibly TRBD2 on 5 matching bases. Germline CDR1 and CDR2: SEHNR and FQNEAQ (reference sequence). Trimming cost V 6 bases and J 9 bases, with 15 bases left between them. The CDR3 is made up of 13 amino acids. This CDR3 reads CASSPRVASIQYF. CDR3 bases: TGTGCCAGCAGTCCTCGTGTAGCGAGCATTCAGTACTTC.

This clonotype was seen more than once but under ten times. The genes are TRBV20-1 and TRBJ1-5, with a weak D call TRBD1 (6 bases). Trimming left V 6 bases short and J 7 bases short, with 16 bases between. The germline CDR1 and CDR2 sequences are DFQATT and SNEGSKA (reference sequence). This CDR3 spans 13 amino acids. The CDR3 DNA reads as TGCAGTGCCGCGCACAGGGAGGGACAGCCCCAGCATTTT. Translated: CSAAHREGQPQHF.

This clonotype was seen more than once but under ten times. The J gene is TRBJ2-1, the V gene TRBV5-1; no clear D. Trimming shortened V by 2 bases and J by 6 bases, and 12 bases separated the two germline ends. In germline, CDR1 is SGHRS, CDR2 YFSETQ. The CDR3 consists of 14 residues. The CDR3 loop reads CASSFGRVGNEQFF. For the CDR3, the DNA is TGCGCCAGCAGCTTCGGGCGCGTCGGCAATGAGCAGTTCTTC.